This T cell receptor (beta chain) derives from a study of human T cells and chemical hapten exposure. The library attached unique molecular identifiers to individual cDNA molecules. TCRdb re-called the RACE reads with MiXCR, one entry per CDR3 protein. The sample comprises roughly 82,000 distinct CDR3 sequences, 12% of which are singletons, and 3.5% rests with the top ten. Trimming stripped 3 bases from V and 5 bases from J, with 13 bases between. This CDR3 is built from 14 residues. As for time point: patch test 1, 2 weeks after DPC sensitization. Treatment meaning: therapeutic diphenylcyclopropenone sensitization with weekly scalp DPC.

The chain joins TRBV12-3 or TRBV12-4 to TRBJ2-5; D assignment may be TRBD1 or TRBD2 (6 bases each). The source of this sequence is a woman aged 55-70 years with alopecia areata. Some clones in this sample may be carry-over from other donors' samples. The input for sequencing was whole blood, taken in connection with sensitization to the hapten diphenylcyclopropenone (DPC). The CDR3 bases are TGTGCCAGCAGTTTTCTTTCGGGGGCGGAGACCCAGTACTTC. It encodes CASSFLSGAETQYF.